This T cell receptor beta chain was retrieved from a study of Ad26.COV2.S vaccination and SARS-CoV-2 variants. About the study: Into the muscle, Ad26.COV2.S was dosed once or twice, 56 days apart. Study-wide results and caveats: Non-spike TCR breadth did not differ much between vaccine and placebo recipients. Spike-specific TCR breadth ran higher among vaccine recipients than placebo recipients.

Regarding this clone: Its specificity is not known.

Stated treatment: about 20 received Ad26.COV2.S at low or high dose, single or two shots; several received placebo; per-sample allocation not given. Material that was analyzed had been drawn on day 63 after the first vaccine or placebo injection. Cohort 1b enrolled adults aged 18-55 years in Boston. Trimming stripped 8 bases from V and 0 bases from J, with 8 bases between. Germline V gene data show CDR1 as MNHEY and CDR2 as SVGAGI. This CDR3 has 13 residues. Data came from immunoSEQ multiplex PCR; TCRdb stores just in-frame clones and leaves some out. The sample yields about half a million clones, 80% to 90% seen once.

The chain combines TRBV6-5 with TRBJ1-5; D unresolved. The source is a person aged 18 to 59 who received the Ad26.COV2.S COVID-19 vaccine or a placebo. The sample here was peripheral blood, taken in a trial of Ad26.COV2.S vaccine versus placebo. The CDR3 nucleotides read TGTGCCAGCGGCGGGTATAGCAATCAGCCCCAGCATTTT. It encodes CASGGYSNQPQHF.